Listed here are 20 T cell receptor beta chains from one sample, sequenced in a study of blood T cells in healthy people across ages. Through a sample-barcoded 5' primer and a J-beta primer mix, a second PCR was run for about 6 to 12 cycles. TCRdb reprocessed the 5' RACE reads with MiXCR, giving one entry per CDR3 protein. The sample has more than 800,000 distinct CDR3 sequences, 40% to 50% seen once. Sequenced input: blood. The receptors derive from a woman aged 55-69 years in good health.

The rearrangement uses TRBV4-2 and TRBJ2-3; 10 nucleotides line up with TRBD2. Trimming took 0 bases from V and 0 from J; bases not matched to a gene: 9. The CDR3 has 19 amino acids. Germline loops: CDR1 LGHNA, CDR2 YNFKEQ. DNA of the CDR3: TGTGCCAGCAGCCAAGAAGGCCTAGCGGGAGATTCTAGCACAGATACGCAGTATTTT. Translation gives CASSQEGLAGDSSTDTQYF.

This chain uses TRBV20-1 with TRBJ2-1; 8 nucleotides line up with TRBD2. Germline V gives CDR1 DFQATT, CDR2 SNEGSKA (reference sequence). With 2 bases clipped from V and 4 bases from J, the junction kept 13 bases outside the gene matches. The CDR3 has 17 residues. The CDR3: CSARLRKLAETYNEQFF. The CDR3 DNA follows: TGCAGTGCTAGATTGCGTAAACTAGCGGAGACATACAATGAGCAGTTCTTC.

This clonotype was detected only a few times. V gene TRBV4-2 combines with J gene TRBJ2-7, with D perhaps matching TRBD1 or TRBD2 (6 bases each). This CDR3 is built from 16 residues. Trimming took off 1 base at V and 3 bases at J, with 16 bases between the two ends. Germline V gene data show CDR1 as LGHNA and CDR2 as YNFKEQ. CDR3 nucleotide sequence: TGTGCCAGCAGCCAAGGAGTACAGGGACTTTACTACGAGCAGTACTTC. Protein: CASSQGVQGLYYEQYF.

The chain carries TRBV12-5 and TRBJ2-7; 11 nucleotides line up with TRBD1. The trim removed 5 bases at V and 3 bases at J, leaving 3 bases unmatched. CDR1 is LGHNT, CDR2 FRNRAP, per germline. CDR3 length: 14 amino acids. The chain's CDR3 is CASGPGTGGYEQYF. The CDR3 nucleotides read TGTGCTAGTGGTCCCGGGACAGGGGGCTACGAGCAGTACTTC.

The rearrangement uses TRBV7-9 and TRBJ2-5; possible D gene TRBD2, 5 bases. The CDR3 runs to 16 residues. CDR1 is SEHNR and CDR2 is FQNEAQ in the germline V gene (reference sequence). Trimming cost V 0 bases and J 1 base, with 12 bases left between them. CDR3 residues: CASSLAVSALQETQYF. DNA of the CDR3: TGTGCCAGCAGCTTAGCGGTTAGCGCACTCCAAGAGACCCAGTACTTC.

DNA for the CDR3: TGCGCCAGCAGGGCACAGGGAAATTCACCCCTCCACTTT. It codes for CASRAQGNSPLHF. The chain combines TRBV5-1 with TRBJ1-6; D is possibly TRBD1 (6 bases). Trimming took off 5 bases at V and 7 bases at J, with 10 bases between the two ends. This CDR3 comprises 13 residues. Germline CDR1 SGHRS, CDR2 YFSETQ.

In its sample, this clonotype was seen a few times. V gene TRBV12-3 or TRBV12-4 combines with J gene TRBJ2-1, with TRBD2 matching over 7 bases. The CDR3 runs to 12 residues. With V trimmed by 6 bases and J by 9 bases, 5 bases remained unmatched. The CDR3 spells CASSRGDGEQFF. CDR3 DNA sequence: TGTGCCAGCAGCCGGGGGGATGGTGAGCAGTTCTTC.

In DNA form, the CDR3 reads TGCAGCGTTGAATGGGGCGACGGATCCTACGAGCAGTACTTC. Residues: CSVEWGDGSYEQYF. The chain joins TRBV29-1 to TRBJ2-7; D is perhaps TRBD1 (5 bases). There are 14 residues in the CDR3. Germline V lookup: CDR1 SQVTM, CDR2 ANQGSEA. V lost 2 bases and J 1 base, leaving 12 bases between the germline ends.

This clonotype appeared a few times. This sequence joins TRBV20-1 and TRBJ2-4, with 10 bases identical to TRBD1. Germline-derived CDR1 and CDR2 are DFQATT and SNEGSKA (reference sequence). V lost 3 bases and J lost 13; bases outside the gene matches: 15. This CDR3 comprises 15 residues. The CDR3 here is CSASPSGTGDWVQYF. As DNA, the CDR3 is TGCAGTGCTAGTCCCTCCGGGACAGGGGATTGGGTGCAGTACTTC.

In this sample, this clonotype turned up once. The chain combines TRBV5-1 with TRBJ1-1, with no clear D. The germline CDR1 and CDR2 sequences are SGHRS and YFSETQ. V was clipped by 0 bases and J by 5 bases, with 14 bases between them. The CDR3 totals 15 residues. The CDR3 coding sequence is TGCGCCAGCAGCTTGGGGGCCAGCGGGAGGACTGAAGCTTTCTTT. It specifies CASSLGASGRTEAFF. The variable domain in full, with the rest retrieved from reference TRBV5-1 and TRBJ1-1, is KAGVTQTPRYLIKTRGQQVTLSCSPISGHRSVSWYQQTPGQGLQFLFEYFSETQRNKGNFPGRFSGRQFSNSRSEMNVSTLELGDSALYLCASSLGASGRTEAFFGQGTRLTVV.

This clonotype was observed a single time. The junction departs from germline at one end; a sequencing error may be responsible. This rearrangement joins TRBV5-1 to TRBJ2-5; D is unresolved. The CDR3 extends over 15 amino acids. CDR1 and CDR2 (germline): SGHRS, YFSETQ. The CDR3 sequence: CASSLEARLEEAQYF. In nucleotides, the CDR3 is TGCGCCAGCAGCTTGGAGGCCAGGTTAGAAGAGGCCCAGTACTTC. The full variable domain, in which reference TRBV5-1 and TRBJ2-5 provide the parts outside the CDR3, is KAGVTQTPRYLIKTRGQQVTLSCSPISGHRSVSWYQQTPGQGLQFLFEYFSETQRNKGNFPGRFSGRQFSNSRSEMNVSTLELGDSALYLCASSLEARLEEAQYFGPGTRLLVL.

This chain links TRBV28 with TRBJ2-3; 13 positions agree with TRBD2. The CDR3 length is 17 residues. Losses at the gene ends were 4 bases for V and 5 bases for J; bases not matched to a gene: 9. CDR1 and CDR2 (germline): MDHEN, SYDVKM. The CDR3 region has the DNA TGTGCCAGCAGTTATTACAGGACTAGCGGGAGTGGAGATACGCAGTATTTT. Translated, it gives CASSYYRTSGSGDTQYF.

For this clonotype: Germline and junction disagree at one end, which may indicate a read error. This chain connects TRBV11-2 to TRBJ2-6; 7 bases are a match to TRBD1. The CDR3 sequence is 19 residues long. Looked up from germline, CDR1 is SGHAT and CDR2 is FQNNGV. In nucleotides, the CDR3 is TGTGCCAGCAGCTTAGGTCAGGGACAGCCGTACTCTGTGGCCAACGTCCTGACTTTC. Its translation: CASSLGQGQPYSVANVLTF.

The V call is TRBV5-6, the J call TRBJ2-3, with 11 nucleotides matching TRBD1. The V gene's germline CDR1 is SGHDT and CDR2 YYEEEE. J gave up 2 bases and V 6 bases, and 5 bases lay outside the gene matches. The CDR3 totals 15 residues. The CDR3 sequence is CASTKGQGDTDTQYF. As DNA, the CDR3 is TGTGCCAGCACAAAGGGACAGGGGGACACAGATACGCAGTATTTT.

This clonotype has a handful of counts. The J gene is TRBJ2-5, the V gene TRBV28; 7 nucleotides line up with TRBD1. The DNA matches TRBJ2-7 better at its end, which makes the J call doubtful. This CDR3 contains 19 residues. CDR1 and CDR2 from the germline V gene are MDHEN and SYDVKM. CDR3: CASRNTPWTGAGNGYEQYF. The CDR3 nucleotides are TGTGCCAGCAGAAATACACCCTGGACAGGAGCTGGCAACGGGTACGAGCAGTACTTC.

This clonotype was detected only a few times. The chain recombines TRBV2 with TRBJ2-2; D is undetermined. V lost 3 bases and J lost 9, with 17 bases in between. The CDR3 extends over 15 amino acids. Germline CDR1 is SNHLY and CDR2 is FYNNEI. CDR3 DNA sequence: TGTGCCAGCAGTGAGGTGACGAGGCGTGGACGGGAGCTGTTTTTT. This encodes CASSEVTRRGRELFF. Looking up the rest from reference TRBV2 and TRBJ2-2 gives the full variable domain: EPEVTQTPSHQVTQMGQEVILRCVPISNHLYFYWYRQILGQKVEFLVSFYNNEISEKSEIFDDQFSVERPDGSNFTLKIRSTKLEDSAMYFCASSEVTRRGRELFFGEGSRLTVL.

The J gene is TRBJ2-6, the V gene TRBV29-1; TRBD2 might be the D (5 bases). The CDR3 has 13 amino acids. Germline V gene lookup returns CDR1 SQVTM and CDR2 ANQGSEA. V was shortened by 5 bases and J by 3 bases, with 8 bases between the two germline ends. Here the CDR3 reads CSVSGDGANVLTF. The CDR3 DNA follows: TGCAGCGTTTCCGGGGATGGGGCCAACGTCCTGACTTTC.

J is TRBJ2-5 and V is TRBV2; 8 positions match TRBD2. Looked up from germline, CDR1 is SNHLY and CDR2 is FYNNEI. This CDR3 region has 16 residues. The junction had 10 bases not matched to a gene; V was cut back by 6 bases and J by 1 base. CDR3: CASRGLWAGGQETQYF. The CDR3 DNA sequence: TGTGCCAGCAGGGGCCTATGGGCGGGAGGCCAAGAGACCCAGTACTTC.

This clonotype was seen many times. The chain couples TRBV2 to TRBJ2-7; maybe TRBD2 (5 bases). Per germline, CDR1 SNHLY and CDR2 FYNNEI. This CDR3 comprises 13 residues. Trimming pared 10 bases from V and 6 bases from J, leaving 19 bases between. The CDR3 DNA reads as TGTGCCACCAAGGGTGAAGGGAGTGGCGAGCAGTACTTC. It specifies CATKGEGSGEQYF. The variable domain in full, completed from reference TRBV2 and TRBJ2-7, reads EPEVTQTPSHQVTQMGQEVILRCVPISNHLYFYWYRQILGQKVEFLVSFYNNEISEKSEIFDDQFSVERPDGSNFTLKIRSTKLEDSAMYFCATKGEGSGEQYFGPGTRLTVT.

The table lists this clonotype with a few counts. CDR3 bases: TGTGCCAGCACCCTTGGGATGTCCGTCAGCACAGATACGCAGTATTTT. Translation gives CASTLGMSVSTDTQYF. The rearrangement joins TRBV7-9 to TRBJ2-3; D unclear. Germline CDR1 reads SEHNR; CDR2 reads FQNEAQ (reference sequence). Trimming cost V 7 bases and J 0 bases, with 17 bases left between them. The CDR3 length is 16 residues.